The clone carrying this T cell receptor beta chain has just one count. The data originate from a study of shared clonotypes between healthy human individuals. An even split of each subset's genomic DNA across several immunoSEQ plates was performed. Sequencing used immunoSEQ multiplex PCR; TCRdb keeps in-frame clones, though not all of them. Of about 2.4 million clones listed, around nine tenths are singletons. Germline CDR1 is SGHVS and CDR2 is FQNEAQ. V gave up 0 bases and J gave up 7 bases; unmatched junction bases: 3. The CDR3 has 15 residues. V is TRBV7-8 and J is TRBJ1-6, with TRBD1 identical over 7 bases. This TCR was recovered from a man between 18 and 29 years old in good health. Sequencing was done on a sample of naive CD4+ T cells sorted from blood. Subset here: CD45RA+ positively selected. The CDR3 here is CASSLALQGNSPLHF. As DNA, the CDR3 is TGTGCCAGCAGCTTAGCGTTACAGGGGAATTCACCCCTCCACTTT.